The present T cell receptor beta chain was sequenced within a study of T cells in Graves' hyperthyroidism and ophthalmopathy. On the study more broadly: Upon initial diagnosis and before any treatment, peripheral blood was collected.

Amplified TCR beta CDR3 regions came from RNA transcripts. The TCR CDR3 first-round RT-PCR relied on the HTBI primer set. TCRdb independently ran MiXCR on the multiplex PCR reads; one entry per CDR3 protein. The sample gives around 700,000 distinct CDR3 sequences, roughly 20% of which show up once; around 15% is in the top ten. Many counts were recorded for this clonotype. The antigen remains undetermined. Study-wide points: The blood repertoire included most of the expanded thyroid clonotypes above 0.001.

V was pared by 6 bases and J by 1 base, with 12 bases between. The CDR3 extends over 14 amino acids. A sample of blood taken at first hyperthyroidism diagnosis preceded any ophthalmopathy symptoms. This clonotype originated in a woman in her fifties or sixties with Graves' hyperthyroidism that later progressed to Graves' ophthalmopathy. This chain links TRBV12-3 or TRBV12-4 with TRBJ1-1, with unresolved D. Sequencing was carried out using blood. The CDR3 DNA is TGTGCCAGCAGGCCCCGACGGGGGAACACTGAAGCTTTCTTT. This translates into CASRPRRGNTEAFF.